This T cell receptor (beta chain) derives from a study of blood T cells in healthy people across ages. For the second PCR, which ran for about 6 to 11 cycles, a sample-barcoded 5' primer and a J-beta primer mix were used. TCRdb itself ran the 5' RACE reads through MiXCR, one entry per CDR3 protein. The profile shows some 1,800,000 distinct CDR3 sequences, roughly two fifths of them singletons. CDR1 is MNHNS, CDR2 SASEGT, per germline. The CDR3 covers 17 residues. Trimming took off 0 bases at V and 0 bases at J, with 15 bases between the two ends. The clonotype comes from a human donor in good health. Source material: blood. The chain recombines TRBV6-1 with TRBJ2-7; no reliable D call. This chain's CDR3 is CASSEARWEGSSYEQYF. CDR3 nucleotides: TGTGCCAGCAGTGAAGCGCGGTGGGAAGGTAGCTCCTACGAGCAGTACTTC.